Sequencing of this T cell receptor (beta chain) was carried out in a study of beta chain features in type 1 diabetes. Findings and caveats of the study: Moderate yet significant TCRB CDR3 shortening was seen in Type 1 diabetes patients in all four CD4+ subsets.

A few counts support this clone. The antigen remains unidentified. Germline V gives CDR1 SGDLS, CDR2 YYNGEE. The V and J ends lost 0 bases and 5 bases, in that order; junction bases with no gene match: 3. The CDR3 sequence is 15 residues long. As every portion of the isolated RNA was reverse transcribed, the sequencing read expressed TCRB transcripts. Profiled with immunoSEQ multiplex PCR; TCRdb holds only in-frame clones, not every one. The data contain around 250,000 clones, about 24% of them singletons. Sequenced: naive CD4+ T cells from blood. The TCR comes from a woman in her twenties or thirties with type 1 diabetes. The chain has TRBV9 and TRBJ2-1; 9 bases are shared with TRBD2. CDR3 amino acids: CASSVEGLANNEQFF. CDR3 nucleotides: TGTGCCAGCAGCGTAGAGGGACTAGCCAACAATGAGCAGTTCTTC.